The next 26 T cell receptor beta chains were all read from a single sample in a study of blood T cell repertoires in COVID-19. Clones were read by immunoSEQ multiplex PCR, and TCRdb kept only the in-frame ones, dropping some. The table records roughly 91,000 clones, 60% to 85% of them present only once. Sample: peripheral blood. Receptors were obtained from a man between 65 and 85 years old with acute or convalescent COVID-19.

Only one count was recorded for this clone. This chain links TRBV5-5 with TRBJ2-7; D is perhaps TRBD2 (7 bases). V was shortened by 4 bases and J by 3 bases, with 17 bases between the two germline ends. Germline V gene data show CDR1 as SGHKS and CDR2 as YYEKEE (reference sequence). This CDR3 has 15 amino acids. CDR3 residues: CASSRPGGIDYEQYV. The CDR3 nucleotides read TGTGCCAGCAGCCGTCCGGGGGGCATTGACTACGAGCAGTACGTC.

The rearrangement uses TRBV19 and TRBJ1-6; the D gene is possibly TRBD1 (5 bases). V lost 3 bases to trimming and J lost 7 bases, with 13 bases between them. The CDR3 consists of 15 residues. Germline V gene lookup returns CDR1 LNHDA and CDR2 SQIVND (reference sequence). CDR3 nucleotides: TGTGCCAGTAGTATCAGCGGGGGGATGAATTCACCCCTCCACTTT. Its translation: CASSISGGMNSPLHF.

This clone appeared a single time. This chain joins TRBV19 and TRBJ2-1; 7 bases map to TRBD1. J gave up 6 bases and V 10 bases, and 9 bases lay outside the gene matches. From germline, CDR1 is LNHDA and CDR2 SQIVND (reference sequence). This CDR3 has 13 amino acids. CDR3 sequence reads: CATEGARGNEQFF. CDR3 nucleotide sequence: TGTGCCACCGAGGGGGCACGTGGCAATGAGCAGTTCTTC. The full variable domain, with the rest looked up from reference TRBV19 and TRBJ2-1, is DGGITQSPKYLFRKEGQNVTLSCEQNLNHDAMYWYRQDPGQGLRLIYYSQIVNDFQKGDIAEGYSVSREKKESFPLTVTSAQKNPTAFYLCATEGARGNEQFFGPGTRLTVL.

The V and J genes are TRBV21-1 and TRBJ1-1; whether TRBD1, the table's D call, matches the DNA was not checked. TRBV21-1 is shown as a pseudogene. The CDR3 extends over 14 amino acids. The CDR3, as DNA: TGTGCCAGCAGCTCTACCGGGACAGGGAGATATGCTTTCTTT. Translation: CASSSTGTGRYAFF.

The gene calls are TRBV18 and TRBJ2-2; the D gene is possibly TRBD1 (5 bases). Between the trimmed V and J ends, which lost 3 bases and 1 base, there was a span of 18 bases. In germline, CDR1 is KGHSH, CDR2 LQKENI. The CDR3 has 18 amino acids. The CDR3: CASSPQPRSDRNTGELFF. The CDR3 nucleotides read TGTGCCAGCTCACCGCAGCCCAGGTCTGACAGGAACACCGGGGAGCTGTTTTTT.

The chain has TRBV19 and TRBJ1-2, with 9 bases matching TRBD1. The germline V gene encodes CDR1 LNHDA and CDR2 SQIVND (reference sequence). The CDR3 spans 15 residues. J gave up 4 bases and V 6 bases, and 9 bases lay outside the gene matches. The CDR3 sequence: CASRPSTGGPYGYTF. The CDR3 DNA reads TGTGCCAGTAGACCATCGACAGGGGGTCCCTATGGCTACACCTTC.

This clone was observed a handful of times. CDR3 amino acids: CASSLDVSYEQYV. The CDR3 DNA reads TGTGCCAGCAGCTTGGATGTCAGCTACGAGCAGTACGTC. The chain carries TRBV5-5 and TRBJ2-7; D is unclear. The CDR3 is made up of 13 amino acids. CDR1 and CDR2 (germline): SGHKS, YYEKEE (reference sequence). The germline V and J ends were trimmed by 0 bases and 3 bases, with 7 bases remaining between them.

CDR3: CARRTDRGALFWGGEQYV. CDR3 nucleotide sequence: TGCGCCAGGAGGACCGACAGGGGGGCCCTTTTTTGGGGTGGCGAGCAGTACGTC. The chain has TRBV5-1 and TRBJ2-7; 9 positions agree with TRBD1. The length of the CDR3 is 18 residues. Germline V lookup: CDR1 SGHRS, CDR2 YFSETQ. After removal of 8 bases from V and 6 bases from J, the junction contained 24 bases not matched to a gene.

There are a few counts of this clone. J is TRBJ1-6 and V is TRBV2, with a tentative D call TRBD1 (5 bases). V was trimmed by 2 bases and J by 5 bases, leaving 10 bases between them. Germline V gene sequence: CDR1 SNHLY, CDR2 FYNNEI. CDR3 length equals 15 residues. The CDR3 region is CASSERRTHNSPLHF. As DNA, the CDR3 is TGTGCCAGCAGTGAAAGGCGGACACATAATTCACCCCTCCACTTT.

The rearrangement uses TRBV5-6 and TRBJ2-5; 9 bases are a match to TRBD1. This CDR3 comprises 15 residues. Germline values: CDR1 SGHDT, CDR2 YYEEEE. J gave up 4 bases and V 4 bases, and 8 bases lay outside the gene matches. The chain's CDR3 is CASSRGTGRRETQYF. The CDR3 DNA follows: TGTGCCAGCAGCCGAGGGACAGGGAGGAGAGAGACCCAGTACTTC.

V is TRBV21-1 and J is TRBJ2-7; the DNA was not compared with TRBD2, the D call given in the table. TRBV21-1 is a documented pseudogene. The CDR3 consists of 14 residues. For the CDR3, the DNA is TGTGCCAGCAGCAAGGAGGACGCCTCCTACGAGCAGTACGTC. Translating it yields CASSKEDASYEQYV.

This clone was found a few times. The rearrangement joins TRBV28 to TRBJ1-2; D is unresolved. Germline CDR1 MDHEN, CDR2 SYDVKM. This CDR3 has 11 amino acids. The V end was cut by 7 bases, the J end by 8 bases, with 11 bases between. CDR3: CASMGAAGYTF. The CDR3 nucleotides are TGTGCCAGCATGGGCGCAGCCGGCTACACCTTC.

The rearrangement joins TRBV6-5 to TRBJ2-2, with D possibly being TRBD1 (5 bases). The V end lost 4 bases, the J end lost 7 bases, and 7 bases lay between the germline ends. The CDR3 totals 12 residues. CDR1 is MNHEY and CDR2 is SVGAGI in the germline V gene. The CDR3 DNA reads as TGTGCCAGCAGTTGGGGCGGCGGGGAGCTGTTTTTT. Its translation is CASSWGGGELFF.

This chain links TRBV24-1 with TRBJ2-3; 7 positions agree with TRBD1. J lost 0 bases, V lost 9 bases, and 8 bases had no gene match. The CDR3 has 15 amino acids. Germline V CDR1 and CDR2: KGHDR, SFDVKD. The CDR3 bases are TGTGCCACCGCTACAGGGGAAGAGAGCACAGATACGCAGTATTTT. This encodes CATATGEESTDTQYF.

V and J are TRBV6-1 and TRBJ2-2; 8 nucleotides align to TRBD1. From germline, CDR1 is MNHNS and CDR2 SASEGT. The CDR3 runs 16 residues. With V trimmed by 4 bases and J by 5 bases, 9 bases remained unmatched. Here the CDR3 DNA reads TGTGCCAGCAGTGCCGCGGACAGGGTGGGAACCGGGGAGCTGTTTTTT. This encodes CASSAADRVGTGELFF.

This clone has a handful of counts. The chain carries TRBV30 and TRBJ2-3; TRBD2 matches at 7 bases. V trimming: 2 bases; J trimming: 3 bases; junction bases outside the gene matches: 8. The germline V gene encodes CDR1 GTSNPN and CDR2 SVGIG (reference sequence). This CDR3 contains 15 residues. Written as DNA, the CDR3 is TGTGCCTGGAGTCCGACCCTGGGACTAACAGATACGCAGTATTTT. It is translated as CAWSPTLGLTDTQYF. Supplemented by reference TRBV30 and TRBJ2-3, the full variable domain reads SQTIHQWPATLVQPVGSPLSLECTVEGTSNPNLYWYRQAAGRGLQLLFYSVGIGQISSEVPQNLSASRPQDRQFILSSKKLLLSDSGFYLCAWSPTLGLTDTQYFGPGTRLTVL.

There are a few counts of this clone. The V and J genes are TRBV5-6 and TRBJ1-1; 10 bases fit TRBD1. The germline CDR1 and CDR2 sequences are SGHDT and YYEEEE. There are 15 residues in the CDR3. V lost 3 bases, J lost 2 bases, and 4 bases stayed unmatched. The CDR3 DNA follows: TGTGCCAGCAGCTACGGGACAGGGGACAACACTGAAGCTTTCTTT. Translation gives CASSYGTGDNTEAFF.

This chain links TRBV18 with TRBJ2-1; a possible D gene is TRBD1 (5 bases). CDR3 length: 16 amino acids. CDR1 and CDR2 (germline): KGHSH, LQKENI. V lost 0 bases to trimming and J lost 1 base, with 10 bases between them. The DNA for the CDR3 is TGTGCCAGCTCACCACCCAACAGGCCTTCCTACAATGAGCAGTTCTTC. It codes for CASSPPNRPSYNEQFF.

The table lists this clone with a count of one. The chain is built from TRBV28 and TRBJ2-4, with D possibly matching TRBD2 (6 bases). V lost 5 bases and J 7 bases, leaving 15 bases between the germline ends. This CDR3 comprises 14 residues. Germline V gene data show CDR1 as MDHEN and CDR2 as SYDVKM. CDR3 nucleotides: TGTGCCAGCAGTCTTTCATTCGGAGGGAACATTCAGTACTTC. It codes for CASSLSFGGNIQYF.

The genes are TRBV18 and TRBJ2-2, with a weak D call TRBD2 (5 bases). Germline V lookup: CDR1 KGHSH, CDR2 LQKENI. The CDR3 runs to 16 residues. Trimming took 2 bases from V and 5 from J, leaving 15 bases between them. In nucleotides, the CDR3 is TGTGCCAGCTCACCAAACCTGGGCCGGGGAACCGGGGAGCTGTTTTTT. It codes for CASSPNLGRGTGELFF.

This clone was seen only a few times. The J gene is TRBJ2-7, the V gene TRBV7-9; the match to TRBD2 covers 10 bases. From germline, CDR1 is SEHNR and CDR2 FQNEAQ (reference sequence). J gave up 0 bases and V 5 bases, and 7 bases lay outside the gene matches. The CDR3 has 16 amino acids. In DNA form, the CDR3 reads TGTGCCAGCAGCCGAACGGGACTAGCGTACTCCTACGAGCAGTACTTC. Protein: CASSRTGLAYSYEQYF.

V usage is TRBV11-1 and J usage is TRBJ2-3; TRBD2 is a possible D gene (6 bases). This CDR3 is 16 amino acids long. CDR1 is SGHAT and CDR2 is FQDESV in the germline V gene (reference sequence). V was clipped by 6 bases and J by 0 bases, with 16 bases between them. The DNA for the CDR3 is TGTGCCAGCAGTAGCGGCCTGGAGAGAAGCACAGATACGCAGTATTTT. This translates into CASSSGLERSTDTQYF.

This CDR3 reads CASSITGRFTEAFF. DNA for the CDR3: TGTGCCAGTAGTATAACAGGGAGATTCACTGAAGCTTTCTTT. The chain joins TRBV19 to TRBJ1-1; D is perhaps TRBD1 (6 bases). The CDR3 sequence is 14 residues long. Trimming removed 2 bases from V and 4 bases from J, with 11 bases in between. Looked up from germline, CDR1 is LNHDA and CDR2 is SQIVND (reference sequence).

The rearrangement joins TRBV6-6 to TRBJ1-2, with 7 positions matching TRBD1. CDR1 is MNHNY and CDR2 is SVGAGI in the germline V gene (reference sequence). V was clipped by 7 bases and J by 3 bases; unmatched bases: 11. The CDR3 consists of 15 residues. The CDR3 loop is CASTHGRGRDYGYTF. CDR3 DNA sequence: TGTGCCAGCACCCACGGGAGGGGGCGAGACTATGGCTACACCTTC.

The chain joins TRBV7-8 to TRBJ2-2, with 10 bases identical to TRBD2. The germline V gene encodes CDR1 SGHVS and CDR2 FQNEAQ. V dropped 1 base and J dropped 0; count of bases not matched to a gene: 2. The CDR3 is made up of 17 amino acids. As DNA, the CDR3 is TGTGCCAGCAGCTTAGGACTAGCGGGCCCGAACACCGGGGAGCTGTTTTTT. Its translation: CASSLGLAGPNTGELFF. Looking up the rest from reference TRBV7-8 and TRBJ2-2 gives the full variable domain: GAGVSQSPRYKVAKRGQDVALRCDPISGHVSLFWYQQALGQGPEFLTYFQNEAQLDKSGLPSDRFFAERPEGSVSTLKIQRTQQEDSAVYLCASSLGLAGPNTGELFFGEGSRLTVL.

J is TRBJ1-4 and V is TRBV5-6; no clear D. The germline gives CDR1 SGHDT, CDR2 YYEEEE. CDR3 length: 14 residues. Deletions cut 2 bases from V and 2 bases from J, with 7 bases between. The CDR3: CASSLGLTNEKLFF. As DNA, the CDR3 is TGTGCCAGCAGCTTAGGACTGACTAATGAAAAACTGTTTTTT.